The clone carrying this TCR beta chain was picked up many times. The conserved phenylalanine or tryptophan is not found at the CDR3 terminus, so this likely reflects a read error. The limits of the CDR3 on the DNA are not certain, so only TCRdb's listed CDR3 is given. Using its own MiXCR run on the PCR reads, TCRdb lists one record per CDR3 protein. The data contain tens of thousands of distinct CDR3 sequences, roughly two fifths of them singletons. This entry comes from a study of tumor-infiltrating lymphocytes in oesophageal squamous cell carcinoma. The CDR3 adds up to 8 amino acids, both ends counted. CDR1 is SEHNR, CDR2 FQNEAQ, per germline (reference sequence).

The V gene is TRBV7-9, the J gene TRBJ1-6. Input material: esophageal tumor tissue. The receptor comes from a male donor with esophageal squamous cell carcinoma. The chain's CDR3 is CASSHHGS.